The 6 T cell receptor beta chains below were found in one sample sequenced in a study of long-term antiretroviral therapy in people with HIV. This was the immunoSEQ v3.0 assay at survey level. The protocol was immunoSEQ multiplex PCR, while the TCRdb copy is restricted to in-frame clones and leaves out a portion. The sample contains fewer than 15,000 clones, approximately 86% of which appear only once. This specimen consisted of unsorted PBMCs, obtained 3.4 years after starting antiretroviral therapy. All receptors derive from a man aged 35 to 55 with HIV.

The chain links TRBV27 to TRBJ2-1, with 10 bases lining up with TRBD1. With 5 bases clipped from V and 3 bases from J, the junction kept 7 bases outside the gene matches. Germline-derived CDR1 and CDR2 are MNHEY and SMNVEV (reference sequence). This CDR3 region has 16 residues. This CDR3 is CASSPETGGRYNEQFF. In nucleotides, the CDR3 is TGTGCCAGCAGTCCAGAGACAGGGGGCCGCTACAATGAGCAGTTCTTC.

The chain has TRBV7-9 and TRBJ1-2, with 9 bases that match TRBD1. Germline values: CDR1 SEHNR, CDR2 FQNEAQ (reference sequence). V trimming: 5 bases; J trimming: 3 bases; junction bases outside the gene matches: 1. The CDR3 has 13 residues. This chain's CDR3 is CASSDRGDYGYTF. The CDR3 DNA sequence: TGTGCCAGCAGCGACAGGGGGGACTATGGCTACACCTTC. Combining the CDR3 with reference TRBV7-9 and TRBJ1-2 gives the whole variable domain DTGVSQNPRHKITKRGQNVTFRCDPISEHNRLYWYRQTLGQGPEFLTYFQNEAQLEKSRLLSDRFSAERPKGSFSTLEIQRTEQGDSAMYLCASSDRGDYGYTFGSGTRLTVV.

The rearrangement links TRBV28 to TRBJ2-7; D unresolved. CDR1 MDHEN and CDR2 SYDVKM come from the germline V gene. CDR3 size: 12 residues. V was pared by 8 bases and J by 4 bases, with 12 bases between. The CDR3 reads CASHKSGYEQYF. The CDR3 coding sequence is TGTGCCAGCCATAAGTCTGGTTACGAGCAGTACTTC.

The chain combines TRBV7-3 with TRBJ2-1; no definite D call. Trimming shortened V by 0 bases and J by 7 bases, and 7 bases separated the two germline ends. CDR3 length equals 13 residues. In germline, CDR1 is SGHTA, CDR2 FQGTGA. CDR3 residues: CASSLTRTNEQFF. The DNA of the CDR3 is TGTGCCAGCAGCTTAACTAGAACTAATGAGCAGTTCTTC.

This chain connects TRBV18 to TRBJ2-1; 8 bases are shared with TRBD2. This CDR3 is built from 18 residues. J lost 5 bases, V lost 3 bases, and 15 bases had no gene match. In germline, CDR1 is KGHSH, CDR2 LQKENI. Here the CDR3 DNA reads TGTGCCAGCTCACCGGCCCCCCTGGCGGGAGGACTTAACAATGAGCAGTTCTTC. This encodes CASSPAPLAGGLNNEQFF.

The chain links TRBV2 to TRBJ1-5; perhaps TRBD1 as D (6 bases). This CDR3 is 15 amino acids long. V was pared by 4 bases and J by 0 bases, with 10 bases between. CDR1 is SNHLY, CDR2 FYNNEI, per germline. DNA for the CDR3: TGTGCCAGCAGTGGTCAGGGGATTAGCAATCAGCCCCAGCATTTT. Translated: CASSGQGISNQPQHF.